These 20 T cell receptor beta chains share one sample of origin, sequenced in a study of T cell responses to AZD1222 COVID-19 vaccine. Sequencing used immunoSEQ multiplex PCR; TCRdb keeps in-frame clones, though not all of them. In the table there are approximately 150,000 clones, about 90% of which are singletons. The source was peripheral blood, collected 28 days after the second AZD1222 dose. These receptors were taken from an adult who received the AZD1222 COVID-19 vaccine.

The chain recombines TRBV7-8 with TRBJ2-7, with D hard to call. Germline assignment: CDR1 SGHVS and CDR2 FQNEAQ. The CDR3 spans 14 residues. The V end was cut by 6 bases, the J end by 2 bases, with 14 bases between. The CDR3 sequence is CASSPSRQTYEQYF. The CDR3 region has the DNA TGTGCCAGCAGTCCTTCCCGGCAGACCTACGAGCAGTACTTC.

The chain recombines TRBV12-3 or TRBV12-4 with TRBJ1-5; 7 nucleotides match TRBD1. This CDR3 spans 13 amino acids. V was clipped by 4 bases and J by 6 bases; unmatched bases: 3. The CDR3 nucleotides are TGTGCCAGCAGTTCGACAGGGTCTCAGCCCCAGCATTTT. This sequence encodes CASSSTGSQPQHF.

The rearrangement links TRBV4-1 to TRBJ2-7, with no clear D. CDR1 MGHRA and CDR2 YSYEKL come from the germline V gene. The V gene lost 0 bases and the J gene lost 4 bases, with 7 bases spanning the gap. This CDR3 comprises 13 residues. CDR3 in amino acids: CASSQEVGYEQYF. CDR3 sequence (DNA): TGCGCCAGCAGCCAAGAGGTGGGGTACGAGCAGTACTTC.

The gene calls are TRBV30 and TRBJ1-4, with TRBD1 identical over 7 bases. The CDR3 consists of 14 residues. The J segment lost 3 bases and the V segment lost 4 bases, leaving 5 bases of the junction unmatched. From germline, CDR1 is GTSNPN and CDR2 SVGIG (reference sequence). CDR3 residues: CAWTTGQSNEKLFF. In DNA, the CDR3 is TGTGCCTGGACTACGGGACAGTCTAATGAAAAACTGTTTTTT.

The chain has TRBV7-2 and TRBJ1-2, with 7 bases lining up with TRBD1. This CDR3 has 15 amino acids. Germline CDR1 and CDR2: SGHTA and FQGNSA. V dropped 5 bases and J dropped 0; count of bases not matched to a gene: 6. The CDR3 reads CASSPGDRTNYGYTF. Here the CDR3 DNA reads TGTGCCAGCAGCCCGGGGGACAGAACTAACTATGGCTACACCTTC.

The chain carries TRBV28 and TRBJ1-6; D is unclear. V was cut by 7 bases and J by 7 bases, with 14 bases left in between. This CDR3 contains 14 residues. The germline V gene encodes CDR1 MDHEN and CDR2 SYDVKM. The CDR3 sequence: CASTGFVGNSPLHF. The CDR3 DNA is TGTGCCAGCACTGGTTTTGTAGGCAATTCACCCCTCCACTTT.

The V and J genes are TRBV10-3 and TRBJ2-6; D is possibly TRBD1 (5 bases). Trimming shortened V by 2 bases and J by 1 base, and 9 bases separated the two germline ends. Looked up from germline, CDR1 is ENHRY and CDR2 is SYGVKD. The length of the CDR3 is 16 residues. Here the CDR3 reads CAISEDPGSGANVLTF. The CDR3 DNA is TGTGCCATCAGTGAGGATCCAGGGTCTGGGGCCAACGTCCTGACTTTC.

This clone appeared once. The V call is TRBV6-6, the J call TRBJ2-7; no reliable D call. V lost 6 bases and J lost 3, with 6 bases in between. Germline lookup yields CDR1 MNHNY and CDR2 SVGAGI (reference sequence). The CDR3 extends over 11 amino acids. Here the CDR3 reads CASSHSYEQYF. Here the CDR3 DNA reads TGTGCCAGCAGCCACAGCTACGAGCAGTACTTC.

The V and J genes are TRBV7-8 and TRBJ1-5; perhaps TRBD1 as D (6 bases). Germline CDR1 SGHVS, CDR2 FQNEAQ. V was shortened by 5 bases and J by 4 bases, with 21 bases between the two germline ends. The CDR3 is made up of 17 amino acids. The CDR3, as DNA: TGTGCCAGCAGCCTGGTTGGGGGGCAATTTGAAAATCAGCCCCAGCATTTT. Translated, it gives CASSLVGGQFENQPQHF.

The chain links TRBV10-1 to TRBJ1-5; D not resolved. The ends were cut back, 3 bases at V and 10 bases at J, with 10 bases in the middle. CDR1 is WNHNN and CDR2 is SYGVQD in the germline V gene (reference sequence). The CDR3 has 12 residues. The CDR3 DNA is TGCGCCAGCAGTGATGGGTTTGAACCCCAGCATTTT. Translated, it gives CASSDGFEPQHF.

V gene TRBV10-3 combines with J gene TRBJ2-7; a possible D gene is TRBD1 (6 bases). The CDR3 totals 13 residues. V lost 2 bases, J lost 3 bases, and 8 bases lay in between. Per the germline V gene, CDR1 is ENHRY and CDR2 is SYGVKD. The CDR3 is CAISEPGDYEQYF. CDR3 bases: TGTGCCATCAGTGAGCCAGGGGACTACGAGCAGTACTTC.

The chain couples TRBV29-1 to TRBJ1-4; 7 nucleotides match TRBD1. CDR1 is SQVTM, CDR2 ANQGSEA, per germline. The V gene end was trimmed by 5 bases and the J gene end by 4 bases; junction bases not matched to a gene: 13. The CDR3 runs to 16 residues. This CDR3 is CSVYSGTAQGNEKLFF. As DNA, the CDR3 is TGCAGCGTTTATTCCGGGACAGCCCAGGGTAATGAAAAACTGTTTTTT.

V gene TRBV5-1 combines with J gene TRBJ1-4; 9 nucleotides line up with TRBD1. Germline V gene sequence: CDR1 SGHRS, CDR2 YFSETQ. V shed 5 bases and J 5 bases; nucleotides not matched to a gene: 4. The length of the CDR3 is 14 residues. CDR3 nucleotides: TGCGCCAGCAGGGGGACAGGGCAGAATGAAAAACTGTTTTTT. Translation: CASRGTGQNEKLFF.

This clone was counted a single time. In nucleotides, the CDR3 is TGCAGCGTTGCCCTTGGGAGCAGGGTTGATGAAAAACTGTTTTTT. This codes for CSVALGSRVDEKLFF. The gene calls are TRBV29-1 and TRBJ1-4, with D possibly being TRBD1 (5 bases). V was clipped by 4 bases and J by 6 bases, with 18 bases between them. CDR3 size: 15 residues. Germline CDR1 and CDR2: SQVTM and ANQGSEA. Filled out from reference TRBV29-1 and TRBJ1-4, the complete variable domain reads SAVISQKPSRDICQRGTSLTIQCQVDSQVTMMFWYRQQPGQSLTLIATANQGSEATYESGFVIDKFPISRPNLTFSTLTVSNMSPEDSSIYLCSVALGSRVDEKLFFGSGTQLSVL.

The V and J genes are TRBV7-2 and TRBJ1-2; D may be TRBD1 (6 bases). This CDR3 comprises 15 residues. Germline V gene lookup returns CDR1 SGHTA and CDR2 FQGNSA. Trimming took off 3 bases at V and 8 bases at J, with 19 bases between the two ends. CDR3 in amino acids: CASSFGGSGARGYTF. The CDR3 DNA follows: TGTGCCAGCAGCTTCGGTGGATCGGGGGCGAGGGGCTACACCTTC.

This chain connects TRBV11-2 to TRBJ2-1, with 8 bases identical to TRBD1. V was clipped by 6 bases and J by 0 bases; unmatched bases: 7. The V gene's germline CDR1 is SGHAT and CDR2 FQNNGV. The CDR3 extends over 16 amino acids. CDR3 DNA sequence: TGTGCCAGCAGACTGCAGGGGGCGAGCTCCTACAATGAGCAGTTCTTC. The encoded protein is CASRLQGASSYNEQFF. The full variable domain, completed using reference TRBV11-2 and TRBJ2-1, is EAGVAQSPRYKIIEKRQSVAFWCNPISGHATLYWYQQILGQGPKLLIQFQNNGVVDDSQLPKDRFSAERLKGVDSTLKIQPAKLEDSAVYLCASRLQGASSYNEQFFGPGTRLTVL.

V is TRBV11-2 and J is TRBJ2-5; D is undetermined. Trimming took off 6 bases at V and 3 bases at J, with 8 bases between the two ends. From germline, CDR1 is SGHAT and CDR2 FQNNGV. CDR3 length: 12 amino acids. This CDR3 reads CASRSTEETQYF. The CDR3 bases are TGTGCCAGCAGATCTACAGAAGAGACCCAGTACTTC.

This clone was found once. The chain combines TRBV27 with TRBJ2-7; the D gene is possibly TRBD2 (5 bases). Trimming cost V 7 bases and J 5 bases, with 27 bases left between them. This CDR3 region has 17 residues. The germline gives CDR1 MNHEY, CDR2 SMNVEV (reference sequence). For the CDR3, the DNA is TGTGCCAGCAAGGGTGGCGGATCGGTCTTGGAGGTCCACGAGCAGTACTTC. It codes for CASKGGGSVLEVHEQYF.

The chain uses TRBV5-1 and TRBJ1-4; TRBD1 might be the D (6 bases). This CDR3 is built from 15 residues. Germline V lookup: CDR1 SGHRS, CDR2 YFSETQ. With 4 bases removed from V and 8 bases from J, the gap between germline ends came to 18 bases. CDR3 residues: CASSKTGRREEKLFF. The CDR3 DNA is TGCGCCAGCAGCAAAACAGGGAGGAGGGAGGAAAAACTGTTTTTT.

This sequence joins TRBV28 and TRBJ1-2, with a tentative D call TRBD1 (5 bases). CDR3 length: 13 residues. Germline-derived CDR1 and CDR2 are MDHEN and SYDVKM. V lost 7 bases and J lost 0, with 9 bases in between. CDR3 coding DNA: TGTGCCAGCACCCCGACAGCTAACTATGGCTACACCTTC. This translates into CASTPTANYGYTF.